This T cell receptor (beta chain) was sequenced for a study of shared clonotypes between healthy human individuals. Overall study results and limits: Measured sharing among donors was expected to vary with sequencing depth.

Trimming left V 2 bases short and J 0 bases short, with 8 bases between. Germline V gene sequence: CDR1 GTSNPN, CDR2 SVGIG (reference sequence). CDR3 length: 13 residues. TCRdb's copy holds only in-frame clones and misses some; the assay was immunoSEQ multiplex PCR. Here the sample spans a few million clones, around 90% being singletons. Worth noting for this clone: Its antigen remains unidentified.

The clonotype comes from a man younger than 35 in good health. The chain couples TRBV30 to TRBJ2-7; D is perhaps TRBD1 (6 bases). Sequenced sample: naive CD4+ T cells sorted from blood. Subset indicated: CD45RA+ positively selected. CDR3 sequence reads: CAWSQGFSYEQYF. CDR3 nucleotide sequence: TGTGCCTGGAGTCAGGGGTTCTCCTACGAGCAGTACTTC.